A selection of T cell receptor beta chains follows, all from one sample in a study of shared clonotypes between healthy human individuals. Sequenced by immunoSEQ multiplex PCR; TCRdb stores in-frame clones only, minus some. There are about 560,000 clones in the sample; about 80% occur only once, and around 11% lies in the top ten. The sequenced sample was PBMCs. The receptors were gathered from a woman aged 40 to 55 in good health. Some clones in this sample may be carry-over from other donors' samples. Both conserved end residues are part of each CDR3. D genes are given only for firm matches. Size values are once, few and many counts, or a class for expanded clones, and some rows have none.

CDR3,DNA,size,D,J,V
CATAGTGAFEQYF,TGTGCCACCGCCGGGACAGGGGCTTTCGAGCAGTACTTC,.,TRBD1,TRBJ2-7,TRBV19
CASSRGFYNEQFF,TGTGCCAGTAGTAGAGGGTTTTACAATGAGCAGTTCTTC,once,.,TRBJ2-1,TRBV19
CASSYSGLAGVSAGELFF,TGTGCCAGCAGCTATTCGGGACTAGCGGGAGTATCGGCCGGGGAGCTGTTTTTT,few,TRBD2,TRBJ2-2,TRBV11-2
CASSPGYEQYF,TGTGCCAGTAGTCCGGGATACGAGCAGTACTTC,.,.,TRBJ2-7,TRBV19
CASSIRAMRGAGGNTIYF,TGTGCCAGTAGTATACGGGCCATGCGGGGCGCCGGAGGAAACACCATATATTTT,.,.,TRBJ1-3,TRBV19
CASSINRGTGNTIYF,TGTGCCAGCAGCATAAACAGGGGGACTGGAAACACCATATATTTT,.,TRBD1,TRBJ1-3,TRBV7-8
CASSLEQGTGYEQYF,TGTGCCAGCAGTCTCGAACAGGGTACGGGCTACGAGCAGTACTTC,.,.,TRBJ2-7,TRBV28
CASLGQGYNEQFF,TGCGCCAGCCTAGGACAGGGGTACAATGAGCAGTTCTTC,once,TRBD1,TRBJ2-1,TRBV5-1
CASSWRDSSNTGELFF,TGCGCCAGCAGCTGGAGGGACTCGTCGAACACCGGGGAGCTGTTTTTT,.,.,TRBJ2-2,TRBV5-1
CASSELGDLSYNEQFF,TGTGCCAGCAGCGAACTTGGAGACCTCTCCTACAATGAGCAGTTCTTC,.,.,TRBJ2-1,TRBV5-5
CASSIGGLPGGETQYF,TGTGCCAGCAGCATAGGGGGACTTCCCGGGGGGGAGACCCAGTACTTC,.,.,TRBJ2-5,TRBV9
CASSIDTKGEQFF,TGTGCCAGTAGTATAGATACCAAGGGGGAGCAGTTCTTC,.,.,TRBJ2-1,TRBV19
CASSITSGGSYEQYF,TGTGCCAGCAGCATAACTAGCGGGGGCAGTTACGAGCAGTACTTC,.,TRBD2,TRBJ2-7,TRBV7-2
CASSPPLAGGNEQFF,TGTGCCAGCTCACCACCTCTAGCGGGAGGCAATGAGCAGTTCTTC,once,TRBD2,TRBJ2-1,TRBV18
CAISEFGADTQYF,TGTGCCATCAGTGAGTTCGGGGCGGATACGCAGTATTTT,once,.,TRBJ2-3,TRBV10-3
CASSFGQKGYTF,TGTGCCAGCAGTTTCGGACAGAAAGGCTACACCTTC,.,.,TRBJ1-2,TRBV28
CASSGGTDPTNEKLFF,TGTGCCAGCAGCGGAGGGACAGATCCAACTAATGAAAAACTGTTTTTT,.,TRBD1,TRBJ1-4,TRBV9
CATSRGPYGYTF,TGTGCCACCAGCAGGGGACCGTATGGCTACACCTTC,few,.,TRBJ1-2,TRBV15
CASSGGGQNKGTEQFF,TGCGCCAGCAGCGGGGGGGGACAAAACAAGGGCACTGAGCAGTTCTTC,.,.,TRBJ2-1,TRBV4-1
CATSRDRVSSYEQYF,TGTGCCACCAGCAGAGATCGTGTTAGCTCCTACGAGCAGTACTTC,.,.,TRBJ2-7,TRBV15
CASSDGLALTAKETQYF,TGTGCCAGCAGTGACGGACTAGCGTTGACCGCCAAAGAGACCCAGTACTTC,.,TRBD2,TRBJ2-5,TRBV6-1
CASSDAGRATDTQYF,TGTGCCAGCAGTGATGCGGGGAGGGCGACAGATACGCAGTATTTT,.,TRBD2,TRBJ2-3,TRBV6-4
CASSPPNQPQHF,TGTGCCAGCTCACCACCCAATCAGCCCCAGCATTTT,.,.,TRBJ1-5,TRBV18